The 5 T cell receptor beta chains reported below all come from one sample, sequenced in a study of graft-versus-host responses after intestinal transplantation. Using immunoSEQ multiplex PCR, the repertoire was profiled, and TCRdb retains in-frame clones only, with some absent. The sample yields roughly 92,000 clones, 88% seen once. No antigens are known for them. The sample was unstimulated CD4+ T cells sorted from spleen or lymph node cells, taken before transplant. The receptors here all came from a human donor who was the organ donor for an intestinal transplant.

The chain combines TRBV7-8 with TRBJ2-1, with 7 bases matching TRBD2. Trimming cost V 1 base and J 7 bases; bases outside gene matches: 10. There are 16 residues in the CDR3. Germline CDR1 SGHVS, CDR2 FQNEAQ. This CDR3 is CASSLGPLAVGNEQFF. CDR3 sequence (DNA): TGTGCCAGCAGCTTAGGTCCGCTAGCGGTGGGGAATGAGCAGTTCTTC.

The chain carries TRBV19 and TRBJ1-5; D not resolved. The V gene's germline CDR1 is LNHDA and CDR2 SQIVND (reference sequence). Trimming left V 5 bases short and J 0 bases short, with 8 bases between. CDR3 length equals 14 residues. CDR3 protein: CASSPIVSNQPQHF. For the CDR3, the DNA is TGTGCCAGTAGTCCTATTGTTAGCAATCAGCCCCAGCATTTT.

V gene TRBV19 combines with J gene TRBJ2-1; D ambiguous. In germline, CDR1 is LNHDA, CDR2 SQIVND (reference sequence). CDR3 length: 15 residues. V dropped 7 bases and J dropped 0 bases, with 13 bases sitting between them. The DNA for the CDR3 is TGTGCCAGTATGGCGGCACTGGCCTCCTACAATGAGCAGTTCTTC. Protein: CASMAALASYNEQFF. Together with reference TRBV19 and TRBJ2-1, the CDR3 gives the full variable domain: DGGITQSPKYLFRKEGQNVTLSCEQNLNHDAMYWYRQDPGQGLRLIYYSQIVNDFQKGDIAEGYSVSREKKESFPLTVTSAQKNPTAFYLCASMAALASYNEQFFGPGTRLTVL.

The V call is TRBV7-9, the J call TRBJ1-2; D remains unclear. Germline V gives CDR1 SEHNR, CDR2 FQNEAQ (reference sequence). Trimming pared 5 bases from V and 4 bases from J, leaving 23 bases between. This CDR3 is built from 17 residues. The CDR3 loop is CASSPPAGEGKGYGYTF. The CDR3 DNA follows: TGTGCCAGCAGCCCCCCCGCTGGGGAGGGTAAGGGCTATGGCTACACCTTC.

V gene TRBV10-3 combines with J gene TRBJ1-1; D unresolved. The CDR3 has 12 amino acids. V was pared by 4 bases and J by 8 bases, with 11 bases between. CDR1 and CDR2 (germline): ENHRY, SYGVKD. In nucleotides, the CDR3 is TGTGCCATCAGTGCGAACTTACTCGAAGCTTTCTTT. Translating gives CAISANLLEAFF.